Each of the 17 T cell receptor beta chains below was sequenced from the same sample in a study of Ad26.COV2.S vaccination and SARS-CoV-2 variants. As to treatment: some 20 received Ad26.COV2.S at low or high dose, single or two shots; a few received placebo; per-sample allocation not given. Sampling happened 63 days after the first vaccine or placebo injection. The method was immunoSEQ multiplex PCR; TCRdb's version includes in-frame clones alone and lacks a portion of them. This table has more than 300,000 clones, about 88% appearing once. This specimen consisted of peripheral blood, obtained in a trial of Ad26.COV2.S vaccine versus placebo. These receptors originate from a person aged 18-60 years who received the Ad26.COV2.S COVID-19 vaccine or a placebo.

The V gene is TRBV6-2 or TRBV6-3, the J gene TRBJ2-3; D unclear. In germline, CDR1 is MNHEY, CDR2 SVGEGT. The germline V and J ends were trimmed by 6 bases and 2 bases, with 6 bases remaining between them. The CDR3 contains 12 residues. CDR3 residues: CASSPPTDTQYF. For the CDR3, the DNA is TGTGCCAGCAGCCCGCCCACAGATACGCAGTATTTT.

The genes are TRBV13 and TRBJ1-2, with D possibly being TRBD1 (5 bases). V was cut by 5 bases and J by 5 bases, with 21 bases left in between. In germline, CDR1 is PRHDT, CDR2 FYEKMQ (reference sequence). This CDR3 is built from 16 residues. CDR3 nucleotide sequence: TGTGCCAGCAGCCCGGAAGGTGGGACCCTTAGTTATGGCTACACCTTC. It encodes CASSPEGGTLSYGYTF.

The chain uses TRBV19 and TRBJ2-7; 7 bases map to TRBD1. This CDR3 comprises 13 residues. Germline CDR1 LNHDA, CDR2 SQIVND (reference sequence). With V trimmed by 6 bases and J by 4 bases, 6 bases remained unmatched. Here the CDR3 reads CASSRDRRYEQYF. The CDR3 nucleotides are TGTGCCAGTAGCCGGGACAGAAGGTACGAGCAGTACTTC. The full variable domain, rest sourced from reference TRBV19 and TRBJ2-7, is DGGITQSPKYLFRKEGQNVTLSCEQNLNHDAMYWYRQDPGQGLRLIYYSQIVNDFQKGDIAEGYSVSREKKESFPLTVTSAQKNPTAFYLCASSRDRRYEQYFGPGTRLTVT.

CDR3 sequence (DNA): TGTGCCAGCAGCTGGGGACAGAGCAGCTCCTACGAGCAGTACTTC. Protein: CASSWGQSSSYEQYF. This chain joins TRBV5-6 and TRBJ2-7; 7 nucleotides align to TRBD1. J lost 0 bases, V lost 3 bases, and 6 bases had no gene match. The CDR3 spans 15 residues. Germline assignment: CDR1 SGHDT and CDR2 YYEEEE.

This chain joins TRBV7-9 and TRBJ2-7; no definite D call. CDR3 size: 15 residues. From germline, CDR1 is SEHNR and CDR2 FQNEAQ (reference sequence). Trimming pared 1 base from V and 0 bases from J, leaving 10 bases between. For the CDR3, the DNA is TGTGCCAGCAGCTTAGTCACGGCGGACTCCTACGAGCAGTACTTC. Protein sequence: CASSLVTADSYEQYF. Combining the CDR3 with reference TRBV7-9 and TRBJ2-7 gives the whole variable domain DTGVSQNPRHKITKRGQNVTFRCDPISEHNRLYWYRQTLGQGPEFLTYFQNEAQLEKSRLLSDRFSAERPKGSFSTLEIQRTEQGDSAMYLCASSLVTADSYEQYFGPGTRLTVT.

The genes are TRBV4-3 and TRBJ2-2; D possibly corresponds to TRBD2 (6 bases). The CDR3 spans 16 residues. Germline loops: CDR1 LGHNA, CDR2 YSLEER. Trimming took off 4 bases at V and 7 bases at J, with 19 bases between the two ends. Here the CDR3 reads CASSLFRGEAGGELFF. CDR3 in DNA: TGCGCCAGCAGCCTCTTCCGCGGGGAGGCCGGCGGGGAGCTGTTTTTT.

The chain has TRBV6-1 and TRBJ1-1; TRBD1 matches at 8 bases. The germline gives CDR1 MNHNS, CDR2 SASEGT. Trimming at V came to 2 bases and at J to 4 bases, leaving 6 bases not matched to a gene. The CDR3 loop spans 15 amino acids. In DNA, the CDR3 is TGTGCCAGCAGTGAATGGCCAGGGGGCGGCACTGAAGCTTTCTTT. This gives the protein CASSEWPGGGTEAFF.

V gene TRBV11-3 combines with J gene TRBJ2-5; D is ambiguous. V lost 0 bases, J lost 5 bases, and 10 bases lay in between. There are 14 residues in the CDR3. Germline V gene sequence: CDR1 SGHNT, CDR2 YENEEA. The CDR3 protein is CASSLDSASETQYF. The CDR3 bases are TGTGCCAGCAGCTTAGATTCCGCGTCGGAGACCCAGTACTTC.

The chain links TRBV7-9 to TRBJ2-3, with 11 positions matching TRBD2. V lost 5 bases, J lost 0 bases, and 10 bases stayed unmatched. The CDR3 runs 18 residues. CDR1 is SEHNR and CDR2 is FQNEAQ in the germline V gene (reference sequence). Here the CDR3 reads CASSPRLAGLSSTDTQYF. The CDR3 DNA is TGTGCCAGCAGCCCTAGACTAGCGGGGCTTTCTAGCACAGATACGCAGTATTTT.

V is TRBV5-1 and J is TRBJ2-1; tentatively, D is TRBD1 (5 bases). The CDR3 runs to 13 residues. Germline CDR1 is SGHRS and CDR2 is YFSETQ. Trimming took off 4 bases at V and 4 bases at J, with 9 bases between the two ends. The CDR3 protein is CASSVDTYNEQFF. CDR3 nucleotide sequence: TGCGCCAGCAGCGTGGACACTTACAATGAGCAGTTCTTC.

This chain uses TRBV7-2 with TRBJ1-1; D remains ambiguous. Trimming pared 2 bases from V and 0 bases from J, leaving 7 bases between. Germline lookup yields CDR1 SGHTA and CDR2 FQGNSA. This CDR3 is 14 amino acids long. DNA for the CDR3: TGTGCCAGCAGCTTAAGAAGCTTGAACACTGAAGCTTTCTTT. As protein: CASSLRSLNTEAFF.

The V call is TRBV27, the J call TRBJ2-7; weak D call: TRBD2 (6 bases). CDR3 length equals 13 residues. The germline V gene has CDR1 MNHEY and CDR2 SMNVEV (reference sequence). Deletions cut 4 bases from V and 3 bases from J, with 10 bases between. The CDR3 coding sequence is TGTGCCAGCAGTTGGGGACTTCGCTACGAGCAGTACTTC. This codes for CASSWGLRYEQYF.

About this clone itself: The junction differs from germline at one of its ends, possibly a read error. The chain links TRBV7-2 to TRBJ2-4; D is uncertain. The CDR3 has 16 amino acids. From germline, CDR1 is SGHTA and CDR2 FQGNSA. CDR3 nucleotide sequence: TGTGCCAGTAGCTCCCGACAACCGCTAGCCAAAAACATTCAGTACTTC. Translating it yields CASSSRQPLAKNIQYF.

The V gene is TRBV10-3, the J gene TRBJ1-1, with 7 bases aligning to TRBD1. Germline trimming cut 8 bases from V and 9 bases from J; bases unmatched to any gene: 9. The CDR3 has 12 amino acids. CDR1 ENHRY and CDR2 SYGVKD come from the germline V gene. The CDR3 DNA sequence: TGTGCCATCCAGGGGGTAGGGCCTAAAGCTTTCTTT. Amino acids: CAIQGVGPKAFF.

J is TRBJ2-7 and V is TRBV29-1; D is unresolved. V lost 5 bases to trimming and J lost 7 bases, with 12 bases between them. The CDR3 covers 11 residues. Germline V gene lookup returns CDR1 SQVTM and CDR2 ANQGSEA. The CDR3 loop reads CSVWDVGEQYF. The CDR3 bases are TGCAGCGTTTGGGATGTGGGGGAGCAGTACTTC.

The chain couples TRBV19 to TRBJ2-7, with 11 bases matching TRBD2. The V and J ends lost 6 bases and 7 bases, in that order; junction bases with no gene match: 11. The germline CDR1 and CDR2 sequences are LNHDA and SQIVND (reference sequence). This CDR3 has 15 residues. CDR3 DNA: TGTGCCAGTAGCGAGACTAGCGGGGTAAGATTTGAGCAGTACTTC. Encoded protein: CASSETSGVRFEQYF.

This clone has more than one count but fewer than ten. As DNA, the CDR3 is TGCGCCAGCAGCGTTCAAGGGGGCGGCTCTGGAAACACCATATATTTT. Translating gives CASSVQGGGSGNTIYF. The chain uses TRBV5-1 and TRBJ1-3; 7 positions agree with TRBD1. The trim removed 4 bases at V and 0 bases at J, leaving 7 bases unmatched. The germline V gene has CDR1 SGHRS and CDR2 YFSETQ. This CDR3 spans 16 amino acids.